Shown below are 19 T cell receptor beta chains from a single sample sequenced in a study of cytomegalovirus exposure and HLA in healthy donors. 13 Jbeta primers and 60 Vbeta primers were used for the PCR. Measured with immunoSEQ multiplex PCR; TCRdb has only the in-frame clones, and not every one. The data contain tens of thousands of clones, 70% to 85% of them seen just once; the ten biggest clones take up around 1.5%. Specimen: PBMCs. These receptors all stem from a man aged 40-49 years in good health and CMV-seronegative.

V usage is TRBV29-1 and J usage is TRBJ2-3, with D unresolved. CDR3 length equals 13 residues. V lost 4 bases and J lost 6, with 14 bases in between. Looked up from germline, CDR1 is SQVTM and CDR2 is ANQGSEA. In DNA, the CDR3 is TGCAGCGTTGGCATCCATTACGGGGATACGCAGTATTTT. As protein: CSVGIHYGDTQYF.

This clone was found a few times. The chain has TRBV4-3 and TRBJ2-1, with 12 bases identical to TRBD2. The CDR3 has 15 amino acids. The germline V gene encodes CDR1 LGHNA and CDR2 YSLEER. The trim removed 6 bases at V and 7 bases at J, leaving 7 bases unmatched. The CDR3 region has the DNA TGCGCCAGCAGTCTGGGGGGGACTAGCGGGAATGAGCAGTTCTTC. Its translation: CASSLGGTSGNEQFF.

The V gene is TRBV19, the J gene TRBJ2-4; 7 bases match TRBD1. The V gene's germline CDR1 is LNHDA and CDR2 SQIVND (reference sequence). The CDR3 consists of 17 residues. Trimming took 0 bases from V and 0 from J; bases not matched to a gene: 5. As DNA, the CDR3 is TGTGCCAGTAGTATAGAGGGACAGACCCTAGCCAAAAACATTCAGTACTTC. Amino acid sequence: CASSIEGQTLAKNIQYF.

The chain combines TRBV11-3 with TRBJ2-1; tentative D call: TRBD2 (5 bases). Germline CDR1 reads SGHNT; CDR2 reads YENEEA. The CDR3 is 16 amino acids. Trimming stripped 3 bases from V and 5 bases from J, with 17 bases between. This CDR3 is CASSLWLATENNEQFF. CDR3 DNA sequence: TGTGCCAGCAGCTTGTGGCTAGCAACCGAAAACAATGAGCAGTTCTTC.

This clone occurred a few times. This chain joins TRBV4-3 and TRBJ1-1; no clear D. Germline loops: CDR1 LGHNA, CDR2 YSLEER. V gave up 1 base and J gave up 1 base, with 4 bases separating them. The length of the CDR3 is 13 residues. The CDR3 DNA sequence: TGCGCCAGCAGCCAAGGGCAGAACACTGAAGCTTTCTTT. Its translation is CASSQGQNTEAFF.

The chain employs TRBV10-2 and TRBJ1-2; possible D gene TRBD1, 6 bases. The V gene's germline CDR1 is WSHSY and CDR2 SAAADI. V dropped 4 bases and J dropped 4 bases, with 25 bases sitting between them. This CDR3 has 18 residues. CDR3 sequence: CASSAGQMGPSFGYGYTF. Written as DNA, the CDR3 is TGCGCCAGCAGTGCCGGACAGATGGGACCCTCATTTGGCTATGGCTACACCTTC.

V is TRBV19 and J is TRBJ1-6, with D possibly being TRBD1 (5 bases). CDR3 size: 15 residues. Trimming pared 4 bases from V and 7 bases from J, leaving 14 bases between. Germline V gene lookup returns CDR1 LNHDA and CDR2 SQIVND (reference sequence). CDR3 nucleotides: TGTGCCAGTAGTAGACTGAACAAGGGGAATTCACCCCTCCACTTT. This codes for CASSRLNKGNSPLHF.

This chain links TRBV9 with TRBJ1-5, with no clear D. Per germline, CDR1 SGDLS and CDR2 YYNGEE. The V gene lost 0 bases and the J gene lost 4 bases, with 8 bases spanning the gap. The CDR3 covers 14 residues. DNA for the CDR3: TGTGCCAGCAGCGTAGACGGAGCTAATCAGCCCCAGCATTTT. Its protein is CASSVDGANQPQHF. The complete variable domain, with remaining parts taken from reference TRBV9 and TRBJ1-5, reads DSGVTQTPKHLITATGQRVTLRCSPRSGDLSVYWYQQSLDQGLQFLIQYYNGEERAKGNILERFSAQQFPDLHSELNLSSLELGDSALYFCASSVDGANQPQHFGDGTRLSIL.

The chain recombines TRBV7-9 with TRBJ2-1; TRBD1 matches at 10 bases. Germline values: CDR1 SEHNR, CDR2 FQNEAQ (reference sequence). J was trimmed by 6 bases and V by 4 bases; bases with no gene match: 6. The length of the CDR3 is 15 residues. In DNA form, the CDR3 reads TGTGCCAGCAGCTCGGGACAGGGGAGGTCCAATGAGCAGTTCTTC. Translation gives CASSSGQGRSNEQFF.

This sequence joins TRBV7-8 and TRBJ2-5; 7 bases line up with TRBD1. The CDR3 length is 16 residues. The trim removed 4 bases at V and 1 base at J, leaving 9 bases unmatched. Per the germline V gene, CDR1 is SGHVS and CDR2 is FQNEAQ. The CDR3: CASSSRRDSIQETQYF. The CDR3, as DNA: TGTGCCAGCAGCTCGCGCCGGGACAGCATCCAAGAGACCCAGTACTTC.

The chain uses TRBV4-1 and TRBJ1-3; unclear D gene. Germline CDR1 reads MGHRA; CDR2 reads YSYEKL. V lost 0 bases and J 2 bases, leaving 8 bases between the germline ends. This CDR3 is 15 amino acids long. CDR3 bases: TGCGCCAGCAGCCAAGATTCCCTTACTGGAAACACCATATATTTT. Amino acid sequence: CASSQDSLTGNTIYF.

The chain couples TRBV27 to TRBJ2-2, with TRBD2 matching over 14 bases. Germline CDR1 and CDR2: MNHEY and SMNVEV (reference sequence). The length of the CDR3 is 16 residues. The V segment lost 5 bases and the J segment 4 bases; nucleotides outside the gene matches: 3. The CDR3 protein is CASSGTSGGGTGELFF. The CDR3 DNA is TGTGCCAGCAGTGGGACTAGCGGGGGCGGCACCGGGGAGCTGTTTTTT.

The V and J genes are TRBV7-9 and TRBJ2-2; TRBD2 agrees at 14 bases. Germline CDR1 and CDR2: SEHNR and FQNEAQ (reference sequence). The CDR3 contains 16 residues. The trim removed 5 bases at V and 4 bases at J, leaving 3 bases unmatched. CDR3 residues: CASSGTSGGPTGELFF. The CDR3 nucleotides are TGTGCCAGCAGCGGGACTAGCGGGGGCCCCACCGGGGAGCTGTTTTTT.

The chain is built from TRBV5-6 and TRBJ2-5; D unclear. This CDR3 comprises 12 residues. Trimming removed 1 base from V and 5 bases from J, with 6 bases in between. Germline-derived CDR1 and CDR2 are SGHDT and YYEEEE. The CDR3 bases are TGTGCCAGCAGCTTGTCTTCGGAGACCCAGTACTTC. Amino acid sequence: CASSLSSETQYF. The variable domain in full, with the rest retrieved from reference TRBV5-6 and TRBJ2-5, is DAGVTQSPTHLIKTRGQQVTLRCSPKSGHDTVSWYQQALGQGPQFIFQYYEEEERQRGNFPDRFSGHQFPNYSSELNVNALLLGDSALYLCASSLSSETQYFGPGTRLLVL.

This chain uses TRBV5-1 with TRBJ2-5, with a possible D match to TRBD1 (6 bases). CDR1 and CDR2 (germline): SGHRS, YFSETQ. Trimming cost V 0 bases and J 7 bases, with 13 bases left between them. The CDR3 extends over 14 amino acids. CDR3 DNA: TGCGCCAGCAGCTTGGCAGGGGCCTCGGGGACCCAGTACTTC. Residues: CASSLAGASGTQYF.

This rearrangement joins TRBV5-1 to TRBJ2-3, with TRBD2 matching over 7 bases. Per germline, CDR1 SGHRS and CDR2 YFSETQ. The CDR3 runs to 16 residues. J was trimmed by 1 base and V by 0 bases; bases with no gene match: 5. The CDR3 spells CASSLAGAGGTDTQYF. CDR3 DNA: TGCGCCAGCAGCTTGGCCGGTGCGGGGGGCACAGATACGCAGTATTTT.

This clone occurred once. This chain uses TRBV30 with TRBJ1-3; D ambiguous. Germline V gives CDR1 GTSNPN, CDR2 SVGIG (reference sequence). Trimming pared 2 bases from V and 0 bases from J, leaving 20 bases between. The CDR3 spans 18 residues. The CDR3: CAWSQPGSYSISGNTIYF. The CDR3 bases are TGTGCCTGGAGTCAACCGGGAAGTTACTCCATCTCTGGAAACACCATATATTTT.

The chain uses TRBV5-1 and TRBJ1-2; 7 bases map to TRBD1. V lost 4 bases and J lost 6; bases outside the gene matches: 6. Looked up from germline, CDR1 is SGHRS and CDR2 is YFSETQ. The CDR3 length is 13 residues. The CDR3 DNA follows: TGCGCCAGCAGCCTATGGACAGGTAATGGCTACACCTTC. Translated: CASSLWTGNGYTF.

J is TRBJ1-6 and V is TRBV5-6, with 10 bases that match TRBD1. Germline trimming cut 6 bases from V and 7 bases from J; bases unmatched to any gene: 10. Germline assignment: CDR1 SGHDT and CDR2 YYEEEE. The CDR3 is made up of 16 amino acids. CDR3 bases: TGTGCCAGCAACAATAGGGGACAGGGGAGGAATTCACCCCTCCACTTT. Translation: CASNNRGQGRNSPLHF.